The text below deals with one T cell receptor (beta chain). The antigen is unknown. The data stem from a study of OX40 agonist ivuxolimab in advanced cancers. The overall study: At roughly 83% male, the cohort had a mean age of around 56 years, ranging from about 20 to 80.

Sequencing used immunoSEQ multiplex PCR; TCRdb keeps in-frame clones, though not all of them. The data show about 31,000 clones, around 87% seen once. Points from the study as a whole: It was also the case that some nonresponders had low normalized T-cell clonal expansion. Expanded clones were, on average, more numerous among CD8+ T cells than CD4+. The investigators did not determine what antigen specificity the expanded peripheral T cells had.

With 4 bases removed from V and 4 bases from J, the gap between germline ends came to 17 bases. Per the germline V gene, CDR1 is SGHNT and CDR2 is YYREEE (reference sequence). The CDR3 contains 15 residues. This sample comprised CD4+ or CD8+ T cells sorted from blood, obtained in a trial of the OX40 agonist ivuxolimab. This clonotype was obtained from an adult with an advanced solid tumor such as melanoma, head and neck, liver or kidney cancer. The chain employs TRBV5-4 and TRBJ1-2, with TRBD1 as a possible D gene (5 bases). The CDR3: CASSAGPQGAYGYTF. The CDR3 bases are TGTGCCAGCAGCGCGGGACCCCAAGGGGCCTATGGCTACACCTTC.